What follows is one TCR beta chain and its context. The CDR3 runs 14 residues. In germline, CDR1 is KGHSH, CDR2 LQKENI. Between the trimmed V and J ends, which lost 4 bases and 1 base, there was a span of 7 bases. The data originate from a study of shared clonotypes between healthy human individuals. Running of the assay took place at deep level. The protocol was immunoSEQ multiplex PCR, while the TCRdb copy is restricted to in-frame clones and leaves out a portion. The repertoire holds around 980,000 clones, with more than 75% as singletons. Sequenced input: memory CD4+ T cells from PBMCs. This sample's subset: CD45RA-negative fraction. The genes are TRBV18 and TRBJ2-2; D gene ambiguous. The TCR sequence derives from a man aged 18-30 years in good health. Some clones in this sample may be carry-over from other donors' samples. CDR3: CASSQPENTGELFF. CDR3 bases: TGTGCCAGCTCACAACCAGAGAACACCGGGGAGCTGTTTTTT.